This T cell receptor beta chain was profiled in a study of T cells in Graves' hyperthyroidism and ophthalmopathy. The CDR3 runs 12 residues. The V end was cut by 3 bases, the J end by 5 bases, with 7 bases between. Germline-derived CDR1 and CDR2 are MNHEY and SMNVEV (reference sequence). This clonotype came up a few times. It was RNA transcripts that yielded the amplified TCR beta CDR3 regions. With the HTBI primer set, the TCR CDR3 went through a first round of RT-PCR. MiXCR, applied by TCRdb to the multiplex PCR reads, yields one record per CDR3 protein. The data hold about 520,000 distinct CDR3 sequences, with around a quarter observed a single time.

This TCR came from a young woman with Graves' ophthalmopathy. The source material was blood. The rearrangement links TRBV27 to TRBJ2-5; D uncertain. Here the CDR3 DNA reads TGTGCCAGCAGTTTCAATGGGGAGACCCAGTACTTC. It codes for CASSFNGETQYF.